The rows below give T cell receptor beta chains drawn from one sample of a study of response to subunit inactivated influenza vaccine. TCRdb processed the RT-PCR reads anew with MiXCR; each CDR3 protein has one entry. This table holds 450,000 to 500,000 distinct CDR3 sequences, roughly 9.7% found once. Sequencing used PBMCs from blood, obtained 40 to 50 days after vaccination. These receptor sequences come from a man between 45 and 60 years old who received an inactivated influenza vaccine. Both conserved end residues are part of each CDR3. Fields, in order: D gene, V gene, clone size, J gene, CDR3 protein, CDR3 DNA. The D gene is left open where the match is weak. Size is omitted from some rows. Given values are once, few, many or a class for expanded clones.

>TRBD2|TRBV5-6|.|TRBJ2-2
CASRGGGPGTGELFF
TGTGCCAGCAGGGGCGGGGGGCCCGGCACCGGGGAGCTGTTTTTT
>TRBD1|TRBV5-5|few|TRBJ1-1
CASSFGQGRRNTEAFF
TGTGCCAGCAGCTTTGGACAGGGACGCCGGAACACTGAAGCTTTCTTT
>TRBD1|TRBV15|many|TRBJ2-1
CATDRGDRALNGQFF
TGTGCCACCGATCGTGGGGACAGGGCCCTGAACGGGCAGTTCTTC
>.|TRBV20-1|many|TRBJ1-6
CSAERQTNSPLHF
TGCAGTGCTGAGCGACAGACTAATTCACCCCTCCACTTT
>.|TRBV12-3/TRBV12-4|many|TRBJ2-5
CASSPTDFQETQYF
TGTGCCAGCAGTCCCACGGACTTCCAAGAGACCCAGTACTTC
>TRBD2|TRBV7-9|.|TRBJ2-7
CASSSPGTSVHEQYF
TGTGCCAGCAGCTCCCCCGGGACTAGCGTCCACGAGCAGTACTTC
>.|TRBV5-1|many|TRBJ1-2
CASSHDTGIGGYTF
TGCGCCAGCAGCCATGATACAGGGATAGGGGGCTACACCTTC
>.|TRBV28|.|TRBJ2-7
CATCPYLDRVYEQYF
TGTGCCACATGCCCCTATCTAGATCGGGTCTACGAGCAGTACTTC
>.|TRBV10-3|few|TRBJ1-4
CAISEAGTATNEKLFF
TGTGCCATCAGTGAAGCGGGAACGGCAACTAATGAAAAACTGTTTTTT
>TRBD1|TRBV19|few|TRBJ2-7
CASSPHRGSYEQYF
TGTGCCAGTAGTCCCCACAGGGGATCCTACGAGCAGTACTTC
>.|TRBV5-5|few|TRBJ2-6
CASSLRDRESGANVLTF
TGTGCCAGCAGCTTGCGGGACCGCGAGTCTGGGGCCAACGTCCTGACTTTC
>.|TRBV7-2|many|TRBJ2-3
CASSANTDTQYF
TGTGCCAGCAGCGCAAACACAGATACGCAGTATTTT
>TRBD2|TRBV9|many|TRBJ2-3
CASSVAGGLTDTQYF
TGTGCCAGCAGCGTTGCGGGGGGGCTCACAGATACGCAGTATTTT
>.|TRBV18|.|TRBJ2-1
CASSDGHSYNEQFF
TGTGCCAGCTCTGACGGACACTCCTACAATGAGCAGTTCTTC
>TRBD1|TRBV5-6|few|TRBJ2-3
CASIAGTGYSDTQYF
TGTGCCAGCATCGCCGGGACAGGCTATTCAGATACGCAGTATTTT
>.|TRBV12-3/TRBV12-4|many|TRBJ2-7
CASSSTPSYEQYF
TGTGCCAGCAGTTCCACCCCGAGCTACGAGCAGTACTTC
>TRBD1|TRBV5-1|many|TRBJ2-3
CASREQGSPTDTQYF
TGCGCCAGCAGGGAACAGGGGTCCCCCACAGATACGCAGTATTTT
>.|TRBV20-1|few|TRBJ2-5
CSALQPQTGETQYF
TGCAGTGCCCTCCAGCCCCAGACGGGAGAGACCCAGTACTTC
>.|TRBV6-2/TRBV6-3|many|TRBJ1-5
CASSYNSNQPQHF
TGTGCCAGCAGTTACAACAGCAATCAGCCCCAGCATTTT
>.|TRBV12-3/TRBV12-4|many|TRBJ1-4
CASTKGEKLFF
TGTGCCAGCACCAAGGGTGAAAAACTGTTTTTT
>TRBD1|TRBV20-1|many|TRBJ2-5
CSASLGQLGETQYF
TGCAGTGCTAGTCTGGGACAGTTGGGGGAGACCCAGTACTTC
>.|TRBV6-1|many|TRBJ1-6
CASSDSFYNSPLHF
TGTGCCAGCAGTGACAGTTTTTATAATTCACCCCTCCACTTT
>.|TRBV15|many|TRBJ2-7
CATSREARIPYEQYF
TGTGCCACCAGCAGAGAGGCCAGGATTCCCTACGAGCAGTACTTC
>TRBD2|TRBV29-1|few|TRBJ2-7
CSVDGLAGVPEQYF
TGCAGCGTTGACGGACTAGCGGGAGTACCTGAGCAGTACTTC
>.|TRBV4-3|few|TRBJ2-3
CASSQGTLMGPDTQYF
TGCGCCAGCAGCCAAGGGACACTGATGGGTCCAGATACGCAGTATTTT
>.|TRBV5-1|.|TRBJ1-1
CASSGGTSSDTEAFF
TGCGCCAGCAGCGGGGGGACATCCTCCGACACTGAAGCTTTCTTT
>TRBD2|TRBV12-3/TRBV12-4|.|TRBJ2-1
CASSFSGTSGSKYEQFF
TGTGCCAGCAGTTTTAGCGGGACTAGCGGGAGTAAGTACGAGCAGTTCTTC
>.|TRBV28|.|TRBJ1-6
CASNGDWVNSPLHF
TGTGCCAGCAATGGGGACTGGGTGAATTCACCCCTCCACTTT
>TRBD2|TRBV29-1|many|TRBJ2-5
CSVAAGVSETQYF
TGCAGCGTTGCAGCGGGAGTTTCTGAGACCCAGTACTTC
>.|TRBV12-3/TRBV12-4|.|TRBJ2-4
CASSLWLGKNIQYF
TGTGCCAGCAGTTTATGGCTCGGGAAAAACATTCAGTACTTC
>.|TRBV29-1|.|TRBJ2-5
CSESSGGAGETQYF
TGCAGTGAAAGTTCAGGAGGGGCAGGGGAGACCCAGTACTTC
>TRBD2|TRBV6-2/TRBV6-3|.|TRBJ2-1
CASSQTSGGSYNEQFF
TGTGCCAGCAGCCAGACTAGCGGGGGGTCCTACAATGAGCAGTTCTTC
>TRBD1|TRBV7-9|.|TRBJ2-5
CASSFERTGGRETQYF
TGTGCCAGCAGCTTCGAGCGGACAGGGGGCCGAGAGACCCAGTACTTC
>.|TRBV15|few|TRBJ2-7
CATSSHRDPYEQYF
TGTGCCACCAGCAGTCACCGGGACCCCTACGAGCAGTACTTC
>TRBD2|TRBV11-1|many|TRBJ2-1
CASSLAGLAGGRLTNEQFF
TGTGCCAGCAGCTTAGCGGGGCTAGCGGGAGGGCGACTCACCAATGAGCAGTTCTTC
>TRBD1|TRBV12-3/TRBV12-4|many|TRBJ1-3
CASRETGRNTIYF
TGTGCCAGCAGGGAGACAGGGAGAAACACCATATATTTT
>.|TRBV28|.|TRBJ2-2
CASGRRWTGELFF
TGTGCCAGCGGACGAAGGTGGACCGGGGAGCTGTTTTTT
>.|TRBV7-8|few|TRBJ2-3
CASSFGQGFATDTQYF
TGTGCCAGCAGCTTCGGCCAGGGGTTTGCCACAGATACGCAGTATTTT
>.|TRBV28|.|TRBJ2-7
CASSPRGGAWVYEQYF
TGTGCCAGCAGTCCCCGAGGGGGGGCATGGGTGTACGAGCAGTACTTC
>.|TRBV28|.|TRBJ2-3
CASSSSGLPTDTQYF
TGTGCCAGCAGTTCATCGGGACTTCCCACAGATACGCAGTATTTT
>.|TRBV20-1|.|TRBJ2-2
CSAKDPSGELFF
TGCAGTGCTAAGGACCCGTCCGGGGAGCTGTTTTTT
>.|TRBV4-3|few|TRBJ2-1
CASSLRGASHEQFF
TGCGCCAGCAGCCTCAGGGGGGCGAGCCATGAGCAGTTCTTC
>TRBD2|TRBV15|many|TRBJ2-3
CATSRRTSGGTQYF
TGTGCCACCAGCAGAAGAACTAGCGGCGGTACGCAGTATTTT
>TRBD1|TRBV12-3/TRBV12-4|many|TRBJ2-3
CASRLTGAENTQYF
TGTGCCAGCAGATTAACAGGGGCGGAGAATACGCAGTATTTT
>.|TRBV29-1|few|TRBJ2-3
CSVEDGPSTDTQYF
TGCAGCGTTGAAGACGGACCTAGCACAGATACGCAGTATTTT
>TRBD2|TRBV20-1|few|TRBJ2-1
CSASLAGHYNEQFF
TGCAGTGCTAGCCTAGCGGGGCACTACAATGAGCAGTTCTTC